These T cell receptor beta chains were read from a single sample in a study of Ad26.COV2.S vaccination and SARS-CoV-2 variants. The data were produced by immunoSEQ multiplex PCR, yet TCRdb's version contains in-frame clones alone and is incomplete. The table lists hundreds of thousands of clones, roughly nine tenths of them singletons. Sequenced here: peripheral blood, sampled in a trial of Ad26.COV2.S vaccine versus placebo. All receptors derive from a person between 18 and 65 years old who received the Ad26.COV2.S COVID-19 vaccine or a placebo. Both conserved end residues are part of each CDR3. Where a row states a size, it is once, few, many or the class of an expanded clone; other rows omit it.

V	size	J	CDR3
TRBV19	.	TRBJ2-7	CASSAGSYEQYF
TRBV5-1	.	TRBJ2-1	CASSLEAGAVYNEQFF
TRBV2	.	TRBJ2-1	CASSGDNEQFF
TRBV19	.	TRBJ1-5	CASSIRDRNQPQHF
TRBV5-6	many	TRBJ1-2	CASSLRRYGYTF
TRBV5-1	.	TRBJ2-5	CASSQTGLEETQYF
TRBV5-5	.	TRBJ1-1	CASSLPGGEAFF
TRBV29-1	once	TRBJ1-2	CSVRTGEGYGYTF
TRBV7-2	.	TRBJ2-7	CASSSAYEQYF
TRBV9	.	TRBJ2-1	CASSVAPSGRARDNEQFF
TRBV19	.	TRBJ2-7	CASSMASGPTYEQYF
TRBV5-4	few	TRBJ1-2	CASSSAVTGLAYGYTF
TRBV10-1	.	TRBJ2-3	CASSEGGGVTDTQYF
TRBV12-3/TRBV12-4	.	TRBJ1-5	CASSPDPYQPQHF
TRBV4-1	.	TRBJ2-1	CASSQGVNEQFF